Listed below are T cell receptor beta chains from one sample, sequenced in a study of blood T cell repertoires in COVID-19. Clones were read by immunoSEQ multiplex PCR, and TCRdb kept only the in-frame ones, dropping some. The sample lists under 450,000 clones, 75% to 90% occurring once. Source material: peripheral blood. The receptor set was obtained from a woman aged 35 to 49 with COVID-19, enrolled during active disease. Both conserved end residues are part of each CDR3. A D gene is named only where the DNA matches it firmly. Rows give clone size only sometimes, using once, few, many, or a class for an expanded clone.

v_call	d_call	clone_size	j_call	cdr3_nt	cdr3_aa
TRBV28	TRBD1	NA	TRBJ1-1	TGTGCCAGCAGTTCCACAGGGGGCGAAGCTTTCTTT	CASSSTGGEAFF
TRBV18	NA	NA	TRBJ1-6	TGTGCCAGCTCATCCCGACTAGCGGCCCGCTCCCTGCCCCTCCACTTT	CASSSRLAARSLPLHF
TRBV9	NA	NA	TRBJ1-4	TGTGCCAGCAGCGTAGGCAGTTTTAATGAAAAACTGTTTTTT	CASSVGSFNEKLFF
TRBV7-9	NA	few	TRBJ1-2	TGTGCCAGCAGTCCTATCCCGCCCTTACAGGGAGTTAACTATGGCTACACCTTC	CASSPIPPLQGVNYGYTF
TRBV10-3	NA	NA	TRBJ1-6	TGTGCCATCAGTGAGTCGACGGCAGGGGTAAGGTCACCCCTCCACTTT	CAISESTAGVRSPLHF
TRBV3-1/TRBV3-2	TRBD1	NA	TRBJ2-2	TGTGCCAGGGGGACAGATCTCTACCGGGGAGCTGTTTTT	CARGTDLYRGAVF
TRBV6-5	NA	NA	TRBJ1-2	TGTGCCAGCAGACAGGGTGGCAACTATGGCTACACCTTC	CASRQGGNYGYTF
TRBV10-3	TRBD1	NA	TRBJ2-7	TGTGCCATCAAGGATGGGCGGGACAGGGGTTACTCTCGTTCCTACGAGCAGTACTTC	CAIKDGRDRGYSRSYEQYF
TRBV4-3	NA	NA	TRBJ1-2	TGCGCCAGCAGCCAAGGTTTAGGGGGTGGCTACACCTTC	CASSQGLGGGYTF
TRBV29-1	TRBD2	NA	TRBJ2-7	TGCAGCGTTGAAGGTCCCACCCGACTAGCGGGATCATACGAGCAGTACTTC	CSVEGPTRLAGSYEQYF
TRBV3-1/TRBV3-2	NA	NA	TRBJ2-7	TGTGCCAGCAGCCAACTCGGGGGAGTTTTCAACGGGGAGCAGTACTTC	CASSQLGGVFNGEQYF
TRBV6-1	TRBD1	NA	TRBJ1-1	TGTGCCAGCAGTGAGTCCGGGACAGGGGTGAGGGCGGCTGAAGCTTTCTTT	CASSESGTGVRAAEAFF
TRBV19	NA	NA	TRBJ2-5	TGTGCCAGTAGTATATCTGGGGGCCGGGAGACCCAGTACTTC	CASSISGGRETQYF
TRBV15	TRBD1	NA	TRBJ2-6	TGTGCCACCGCTATCGACAGGGTCTCTGGGGCCAACGTCCTGACTTTC	CATAIDRVSGANVLTF
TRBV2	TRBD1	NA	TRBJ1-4	TGTGCCAGCAGTGATAGTGTGACAGGGATAGGTGAAAAACTGTTTTTT	CASSDSVTGIGEKLFF